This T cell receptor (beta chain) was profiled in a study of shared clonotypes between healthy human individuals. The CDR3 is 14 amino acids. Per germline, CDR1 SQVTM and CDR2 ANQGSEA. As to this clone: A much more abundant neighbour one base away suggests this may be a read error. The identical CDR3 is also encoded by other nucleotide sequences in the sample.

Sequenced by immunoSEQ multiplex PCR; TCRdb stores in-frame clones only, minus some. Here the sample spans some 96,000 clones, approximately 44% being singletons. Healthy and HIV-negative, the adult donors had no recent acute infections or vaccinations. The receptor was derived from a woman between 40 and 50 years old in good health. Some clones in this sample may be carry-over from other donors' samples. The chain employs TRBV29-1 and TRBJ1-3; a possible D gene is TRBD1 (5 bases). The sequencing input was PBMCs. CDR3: CSADPGGFGNTIYF. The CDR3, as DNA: TGTAGCGCCGACCCGGGGGGGTTTGGAAACACCATATATTTT.